Listed below are T cell receptor beta chains from one sample, sequenced in a study of cytomegalovirus exposure and HLA in healthy donors. TCRdb's table, derived via immunoSEQ multiplex PCR, lists solely in-frame clones and lacks some. This sample has about 150,000 clones, with 80% to 90% found just once. The sequenced sample consisted of PBMCs. Receptor source: a man aged 18 to 30 in good health and CMV-seropositive. Each CDR3 is given with its conserved first and last residue. Some rows mark clone size as missing; the rest say once, few, many or name a class of expanded clone.

j_call clone_size cdr3_length v_call cdr3_aa
TRBJ1-2 . 15 TRBV6-5 CASSAGQGGGYGYTF
TRBJ1-1 once 13 TRBV9 CASSVGDYTEAFF
TRBJ1-1 . 14 TRBV6-5 CASSDPGGFTEAFF
TRBJ2-1 . 16 TRBV19 CASSSPLAGGFNEQFF
TRBJ1-2 . 14 TRBV5-6 CASSLDVAYYGYTF
TRBJ2-3 . 11 TRBV19 CASSIRDTQYF
TRBJ1-6 . 15 TRBV5-4 CASSLTTGPNSPLHF
TRBJ1-1 . 15 TRBV10-3 CAISRPGQGNTEAFF
TRBJ2-1 . 18 TRBV9 CASTRSPGDRGPYNEQFF
TRBJ2-4 . 13 TRBV2 CASSELPKNIQYF
TRBJ2-1 . 15 TRBV19 CASRTTSGGINEQFF
TRBJ1-5 few 15 TRBV19 CASSETGRSNQPQHF
TRBJ1-1 . 14 TRBV27 CASTLGQGDTEAFF
TRBJ1-5 . 15 TRBV19 CASSISDSDNQPQHF
TRBJ2-7 . 12 TRBV2 CASMGGGNEQYF
TRBJ2-1 once 15 TRBV6-6 CASSYLAGGSNEQFF
TRBJ2-6 . 15 TRBV7-9 CASSTKWAGANVLTF
TRBJ1-5 . 14 TRBV6-1 CASSGGGSNQPQHF
TRBJ1-1 . 11 TRBV6-5 CASSKHTEAFF
TRBJ1-2 . 12 TRBV2 CASKEGIVGYTF
TRBJ2-5 . 16 TRBV7-6 CASSSRLAGGPETQYF
TRBJ2-7 . 13 TRBV5-4 CASSFGAAYEQYF
TRBJ1-1 few 15 TRBV2 CASSEWGQEDTEAFF
TRBJ1-4 . 13 TRBV29-1 CSVGGGTNEKLFF
TRBJ1-2 . 15 TRBV5-1 CASSTTGDKSNDYTF
TRBJ1-5 . 16 TRBV4-2 CASSQETGQTIWPQHF
TRBJ1-1 . 16 TRBV7-6 CASSLGKTISNTEAFF
TRBJ1-3 . 16 TRBV5-1 CASSFGTGAVGNTIYF
TRBJ1-2 . 12 TRBV28 CASSFPFYGYTF
TRBJ2-7 . 13 TRBV10-3 CAISDSNSYEQYF
TRBJ1-1 . 15 TRBV5-1 CASSSGGQGNTEAFF
TRBJ2-2 . 16 TRBV2 CASRLGSGGQTGELFF
TRBJ1-1 . 13 TRBV18 CASLQGRGTEAFF
TRBJ1-2 . 14 TRBV25-1 CASSTTGGRFGYTF
TRBJ2-3 . 15 TRBV11-2 CASSFKRGGADTQYF
TRBJ2-2 once 17 TRBV27 CASSLVAGGLFAGELFF
TRBJ2-7 . 13 TRBV2 CASSEVRDYEQYF
TRBJ2-7 . 17 TRBV27 CASSLSGTGLGYYEQYF
TRBJ2-7 . 12 TRBV4-1 CASSQIPNEQYF
TRBJ1-5 . 14 TRBV28 CASRRTASNQPQHF
TRBJ2-5 . 17 TRBV13 CASSPGLAGEGEETQYF
TRBJ2-1 . 18 TRBV7-9 CASSFPGQGGLSRDEQFF
TRBJ2-1 few 14 TRBV7-9 CANPPGPVRDEQFF
TRBJ2-3 . 16 TRBV5-1 CASSLEDGRAADTQYF
TRBJ2-1 . 16 TRBV11-3 CASSLSGSLSYNEQFF
TRBJ2-7 . 15 TRBV10-2 CASSEQGGGALEQYF
TRBJ2-4 . 16 TRBV28 CASRESGGAAKNIQYF
TRBJ1-4 . 14 TRBV5-1 CASSSGTGPEKLFF